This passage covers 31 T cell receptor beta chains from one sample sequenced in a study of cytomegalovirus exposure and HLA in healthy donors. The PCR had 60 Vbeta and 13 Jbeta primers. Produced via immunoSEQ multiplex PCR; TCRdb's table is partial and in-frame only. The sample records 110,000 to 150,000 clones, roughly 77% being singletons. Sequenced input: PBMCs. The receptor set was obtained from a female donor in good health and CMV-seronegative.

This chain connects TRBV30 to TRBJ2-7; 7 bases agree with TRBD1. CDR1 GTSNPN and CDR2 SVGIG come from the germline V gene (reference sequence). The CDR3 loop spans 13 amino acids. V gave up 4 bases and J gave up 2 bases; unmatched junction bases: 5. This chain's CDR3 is CAWNPGGTYEQYF. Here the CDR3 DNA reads TGTGCCTGGAACCCAGGGGGTACCTACGAGCAGTACTTC.

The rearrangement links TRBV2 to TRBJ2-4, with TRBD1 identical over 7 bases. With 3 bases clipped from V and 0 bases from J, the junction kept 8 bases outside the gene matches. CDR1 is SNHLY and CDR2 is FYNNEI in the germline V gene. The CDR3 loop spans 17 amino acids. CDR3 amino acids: CASSEVQGVLAKNIQYF. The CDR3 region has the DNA TGTGCCAGCAGTGAGGTCCAGGGGGTCCTAGCCAAAAACATTCAGTACTTC.

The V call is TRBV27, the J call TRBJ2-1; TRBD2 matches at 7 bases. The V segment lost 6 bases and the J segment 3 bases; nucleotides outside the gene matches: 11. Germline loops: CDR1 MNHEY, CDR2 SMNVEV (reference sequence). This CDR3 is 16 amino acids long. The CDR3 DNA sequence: TGTGCCAGCAGCCCCCGGCCGCGGGGGAACTACAATGAGCAGTTCTTC. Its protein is CASSPRPRGNYNEQFF.

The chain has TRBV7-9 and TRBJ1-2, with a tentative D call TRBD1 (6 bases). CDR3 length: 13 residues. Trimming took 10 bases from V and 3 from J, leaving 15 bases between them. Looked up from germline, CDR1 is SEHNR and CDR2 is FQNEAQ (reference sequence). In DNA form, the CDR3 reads TGTGCCATCGGGACGAAGGGGGACTATGGCTACACCTTC. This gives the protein CAIGTKGDYGYTF.

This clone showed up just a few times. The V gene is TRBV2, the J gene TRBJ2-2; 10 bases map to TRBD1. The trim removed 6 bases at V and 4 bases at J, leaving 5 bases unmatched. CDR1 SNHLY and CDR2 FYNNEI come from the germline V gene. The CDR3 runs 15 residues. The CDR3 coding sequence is TGTGCCAGCAGCCAGGACAGGGGGGCCACCGGGGAGCTGTTTTTT. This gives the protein CASSQDRGATGELFF. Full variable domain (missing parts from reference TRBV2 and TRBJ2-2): EPEVTQTPSHQVTQMGQEVILRCVPISNHLYFYWYRQILGQKVEFLVSFYNNEISEKSEIFDDQFSVERPDGSNFTLKIRSTKLEDSAMYFCASSQDRGATGELFFGEGSRLTVL.

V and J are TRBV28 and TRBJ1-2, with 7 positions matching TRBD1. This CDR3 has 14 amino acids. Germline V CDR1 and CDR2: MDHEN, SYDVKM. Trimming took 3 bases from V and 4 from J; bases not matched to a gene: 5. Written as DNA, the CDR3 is TGTGCCAGCAGTTTCGGCGACAGGGTCTATGGCTACACCTTC. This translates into CASSFGDRVYGYTF.

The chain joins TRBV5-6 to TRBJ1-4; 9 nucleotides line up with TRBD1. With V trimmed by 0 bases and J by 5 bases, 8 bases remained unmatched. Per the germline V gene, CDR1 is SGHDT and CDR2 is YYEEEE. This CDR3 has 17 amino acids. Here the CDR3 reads CASSLEGQGVENEKLFF. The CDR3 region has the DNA TGTGCCAGCAGCTTGGAGGGACAGGGTGTTGAAAATGAAAAACTGTTTTTT.

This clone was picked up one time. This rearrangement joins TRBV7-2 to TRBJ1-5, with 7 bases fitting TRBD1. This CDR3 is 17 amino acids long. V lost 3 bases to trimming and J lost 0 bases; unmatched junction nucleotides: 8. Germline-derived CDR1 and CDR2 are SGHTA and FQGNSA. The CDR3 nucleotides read TGTGCCAGCAGCTTCCGGGACAGCACGTATAGCAATCAGCCCCAGCATTTT. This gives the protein CASSFRDSTYSNQPQHF.

CDR3 loop: CASNKGIPNYGYTF. CDR3 nucleotides: TGCGCCAGCAATAAGGGGATCCCTAACTATGGCTACACCTTC. The genes are TRBV10-1 and TRBJ1-2, with D perhaps TRBD1 (5 bases). The germline V and J ends were trimmed by 7 bases and 0 bases, with 12 bases remaining between them. The CDR3 sequence is 14 residues long. Germline CDR1 WNHNN, CDR2 SYGVQD (reference sequence).

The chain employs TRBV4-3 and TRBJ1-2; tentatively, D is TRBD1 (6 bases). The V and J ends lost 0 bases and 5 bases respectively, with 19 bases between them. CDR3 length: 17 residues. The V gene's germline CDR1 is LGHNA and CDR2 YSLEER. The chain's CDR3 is CASSQDPYRVNHYGYTF. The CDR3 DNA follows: TGCGCCAGCAGCCAAGATCCCTACAGGGTTAACCATTATGGCTACACCTTC.

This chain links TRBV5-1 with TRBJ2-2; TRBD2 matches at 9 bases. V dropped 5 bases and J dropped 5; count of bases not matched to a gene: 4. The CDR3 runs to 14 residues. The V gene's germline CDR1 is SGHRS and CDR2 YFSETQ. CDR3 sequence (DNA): TGCGCCAGCAGGTTTAGCGGGAGAACCGGGGAGCTGTTTTTT. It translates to CASRFSGRTGELFF.

CDR3 coding DNA: TGTGCCAGCAGCTTACTAAACACCGGGGAGCTGTTTTTT. This sequence encodes CASSLLNTGELFF. The V and J genes are TRBV7-9 and TRBJ2-2, with unresolved D. Trimming cost V 2 bases and J 2 bases, with 3 bases left between them. Germline V gene data show CDR1 as SEHNR and CDR2 as FQNEAQ (reference sequence). The CDR3 is made up of 13 amino acids.

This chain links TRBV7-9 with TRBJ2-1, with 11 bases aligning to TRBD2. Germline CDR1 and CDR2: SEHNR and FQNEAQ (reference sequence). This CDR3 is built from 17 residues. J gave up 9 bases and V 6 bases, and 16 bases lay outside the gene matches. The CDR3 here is CASRPLPVASGRSEQFF. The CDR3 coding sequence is TGTGCCAGCAGACCCCTTCCTGTCGCTAGCGGGAGGAGTGAGCAGTTCTTC.

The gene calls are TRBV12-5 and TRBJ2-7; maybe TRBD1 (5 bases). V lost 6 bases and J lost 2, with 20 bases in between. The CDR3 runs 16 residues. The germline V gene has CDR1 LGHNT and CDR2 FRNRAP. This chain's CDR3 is CASGLGAAQVPYEQYF. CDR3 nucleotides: TGTGCTAGTGGCCTTGGGGCAGCTCAGGTACCCTACGAGCAGTACTTC. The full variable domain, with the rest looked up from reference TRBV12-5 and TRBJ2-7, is DARVTQTPRHKVTEMGQEVTMRCQPILGHNTVFWYRQTMMQGLELLAYFRNRAPLDDSGMPKDRFSAEMPDATLATLKIQPSEPRDSAVYFCASGLGAAQVPYEQYFGPGTRLTVT.

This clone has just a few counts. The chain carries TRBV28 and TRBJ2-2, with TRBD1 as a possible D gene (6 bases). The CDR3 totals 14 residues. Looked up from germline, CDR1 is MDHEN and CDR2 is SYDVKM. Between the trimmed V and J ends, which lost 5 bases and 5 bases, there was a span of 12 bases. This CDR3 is CASSPYRETGELFF. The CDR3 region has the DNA TGTGCCAGCAGTCCGTACAGGGAGACCGGGGAGCTGTTTTTT.

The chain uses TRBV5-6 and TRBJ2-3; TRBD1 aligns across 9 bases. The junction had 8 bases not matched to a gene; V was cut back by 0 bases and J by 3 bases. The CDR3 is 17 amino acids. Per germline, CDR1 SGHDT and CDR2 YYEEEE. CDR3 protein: CASSLGSGTGLTDTQYF. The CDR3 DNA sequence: TGTGCCAGCAGCTTGGGATCCGGGACAGGGTTAACAGATACGCAGTATTTT.

Here the CDR3 reads CASSRGTGSIGEQYF. CDR3 nucleotides: TGTGCCAGCAGCCGGGGGACAGGGAGTATCGGCGAGCAGTACTTC. This rearrangement joins TRBV7-9 to TRBJ2-7; 9 nucleotides match TRBD1. From germline, CDR1 is SEHNR and CDR2 FQNEAQ (reference sequence). V shed 5 bases and J 6 bases; nucleotides not matched to a gene: 11. CDR3 length: 15 amino acids.

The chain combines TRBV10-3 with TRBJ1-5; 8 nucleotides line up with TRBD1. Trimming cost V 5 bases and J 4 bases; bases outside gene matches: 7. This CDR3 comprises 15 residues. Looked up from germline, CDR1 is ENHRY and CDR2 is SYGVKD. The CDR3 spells CAISSDRAGNQPQHF. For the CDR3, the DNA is TGTGCCATCAGTTCGGACAGGGCCGGGAATCAGCCCCAGCATTTT.

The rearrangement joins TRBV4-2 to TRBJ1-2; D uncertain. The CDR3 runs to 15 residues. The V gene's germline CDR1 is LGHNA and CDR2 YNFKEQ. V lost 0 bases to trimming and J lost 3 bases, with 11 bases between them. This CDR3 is CASSQDGQEDYGYTF. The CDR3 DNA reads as TGTGCCAGCAGCCAAGATGGGCAGGAGGACTATGGCTACACCTTC.

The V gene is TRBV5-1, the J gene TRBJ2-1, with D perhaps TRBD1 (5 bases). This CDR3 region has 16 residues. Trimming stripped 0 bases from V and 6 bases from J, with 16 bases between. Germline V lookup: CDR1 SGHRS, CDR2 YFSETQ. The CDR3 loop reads CASSLAGQGIVNEQFF. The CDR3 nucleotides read TGCGCCAGCAGCTTGGCCGGGCAGGGTATCGTCAATGAGCAGTTCTTC.

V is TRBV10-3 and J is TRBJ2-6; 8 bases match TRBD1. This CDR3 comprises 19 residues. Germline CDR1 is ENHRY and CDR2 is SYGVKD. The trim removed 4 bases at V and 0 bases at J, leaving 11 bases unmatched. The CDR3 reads CAISGLEEQGGSGANVLTF. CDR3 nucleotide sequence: TGTGCCATCAGTGGCCTTGAGGAACAGGGGGGCTCTGGGGCCAACGTCCTGACTTTC.

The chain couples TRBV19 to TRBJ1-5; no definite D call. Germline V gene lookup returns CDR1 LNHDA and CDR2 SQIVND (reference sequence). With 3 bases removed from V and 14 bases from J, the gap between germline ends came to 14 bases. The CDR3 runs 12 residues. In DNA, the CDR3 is TGTGCCAGTAGTATCCTTGACTCCCCTAAGCATTTT. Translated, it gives CASSILDSPKHF.

The CDR3 DNA reads as TGTGCCAGCAGTGATAGCGAATGGCAAGAGACCCAGTACTTC. Its protein product is CASSDSEWQETQYF. V usage is TRBV2 and J usage is TRBJ2-5, with D possibly being TRBD2 (5 bases). This CDR3 is built from 14 residues. Germline CDR1 and CDR2: SNHLY and FYNNEI. V gave up 3 bases and J gave up 2 bases, with 10 bases separating them. Supplemented by reference TRBV2 and TRBJ2-5, the full variable domain reads EPEVTQTPSHQVTQMGQEVILRCVPISNHLYFYWYRQILGQKVEFLVSFYNNEISEKSEIFDDQFSVERPDGSNFTLKIRSTKLEDSAMYFCASSDSEWQETQYFGPGTRLLVL.

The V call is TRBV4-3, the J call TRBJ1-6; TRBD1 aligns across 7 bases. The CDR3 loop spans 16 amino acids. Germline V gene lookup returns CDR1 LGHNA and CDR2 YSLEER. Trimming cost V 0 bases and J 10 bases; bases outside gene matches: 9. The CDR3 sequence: CASSQDSDRSRSPLHF. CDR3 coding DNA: TGCGCCAGCAGCCAAGATTCGGACAGGTCGCGGTCACCCCTCCACTTT.

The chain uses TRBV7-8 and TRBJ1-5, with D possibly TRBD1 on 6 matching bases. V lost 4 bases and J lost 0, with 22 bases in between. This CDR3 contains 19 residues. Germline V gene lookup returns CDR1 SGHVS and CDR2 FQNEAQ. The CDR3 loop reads CASSWGGAGLATSNQPQHF. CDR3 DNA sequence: TGTGCCAGCAGCTGGGGGGGGGCAGGGCTAGCCACTAGCAATCAGCCCCAGCATTTT.

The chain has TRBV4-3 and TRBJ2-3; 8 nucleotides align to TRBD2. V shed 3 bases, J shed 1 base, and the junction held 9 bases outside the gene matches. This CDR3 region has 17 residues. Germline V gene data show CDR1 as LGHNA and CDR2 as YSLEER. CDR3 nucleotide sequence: TGCGCCAGCAGCCAGGCAACCCTGCGGGGGGGCACAGATACGCAGTATTTT. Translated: CASSQATLRGGTDTQYF.

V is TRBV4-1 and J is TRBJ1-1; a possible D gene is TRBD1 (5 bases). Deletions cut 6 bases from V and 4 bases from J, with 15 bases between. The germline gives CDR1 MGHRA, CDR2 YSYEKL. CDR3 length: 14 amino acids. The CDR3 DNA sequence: TGCGCCAGCAGGGCTCTTCAGGGCCTCACTGAAGCTTTCTTT. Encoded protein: CASRALQGLTEAFF.

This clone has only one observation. The DNA of the CDR3 is TGTGCCAGCAGTTTCCTAGCGTCCGGCTCCTACAATGAGCAGTTCTTC. Encoded protein: CASSFLASGSYNEQFF. V and J are TRBV27 and TRBJ2-1, with D maybe TRBD2 (6 bases). V lost 3 bases to trimming and J lost 0 bases, with 12 bases between them. This CDR3 comprises 16 residues. Germline V gene data show CDR1 as MNHEY and CDR2 as SMNVEV (reference sequence).

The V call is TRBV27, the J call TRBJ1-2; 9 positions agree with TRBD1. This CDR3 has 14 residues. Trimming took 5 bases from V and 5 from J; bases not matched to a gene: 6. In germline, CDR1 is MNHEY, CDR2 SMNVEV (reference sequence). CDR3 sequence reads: CASSRRTGEYGYTF. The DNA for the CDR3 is TGTGCCAGCAGTCGCCGGACAGGGGAATATGGCTACACCTTC.

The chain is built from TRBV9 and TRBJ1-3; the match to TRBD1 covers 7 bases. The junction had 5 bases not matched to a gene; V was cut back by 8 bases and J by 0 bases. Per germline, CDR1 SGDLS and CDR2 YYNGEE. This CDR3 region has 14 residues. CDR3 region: CARPQGNSGNTIYF. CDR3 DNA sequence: TGTGCCAGACCACAGGGGAACTCTGGAAACACCATATATTTT.

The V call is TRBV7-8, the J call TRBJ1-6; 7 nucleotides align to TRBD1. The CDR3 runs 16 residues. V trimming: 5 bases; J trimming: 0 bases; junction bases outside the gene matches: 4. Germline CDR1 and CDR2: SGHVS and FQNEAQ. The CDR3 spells CASSPGTASYNSPLHF. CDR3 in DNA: TGTGCCAGCAGCCCGGGGACAGCCTCCTATAATTCACCCCTCCACTTT.